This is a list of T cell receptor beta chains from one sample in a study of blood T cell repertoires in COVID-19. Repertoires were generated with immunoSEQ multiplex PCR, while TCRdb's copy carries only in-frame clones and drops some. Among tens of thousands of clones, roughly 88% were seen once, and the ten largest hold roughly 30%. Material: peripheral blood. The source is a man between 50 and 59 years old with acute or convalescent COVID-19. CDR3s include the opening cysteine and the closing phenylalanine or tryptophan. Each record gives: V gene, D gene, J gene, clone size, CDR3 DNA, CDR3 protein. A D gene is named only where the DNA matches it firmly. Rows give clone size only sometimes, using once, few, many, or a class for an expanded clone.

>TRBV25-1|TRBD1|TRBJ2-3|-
TGTGCCAGCAGTGAATGGACAGGAAATACAGATACGCAGTATTTT
CASSEWTGNTDTQYF
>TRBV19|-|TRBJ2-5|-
TGTGCCAGTCGTAAGGAGGGAGAGACCCAGTACTTC
CASRKEGETQYF
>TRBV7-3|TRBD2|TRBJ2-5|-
TGTGCCAGCAGCCCGCGGGGGTATAGTGGAGAGACCCAGTACTTC
CASSPRGYSGETQYF
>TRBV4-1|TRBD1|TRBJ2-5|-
TGCGCCAGCAGCCCAAGGACAGGGGGCTATGAGACCCAGTACTTC
CASSPRTGGYETQYF
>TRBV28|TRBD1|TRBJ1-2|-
TGTGCCAGCACCACGGGACAGGGAGACTATGGCTACACCTTC
CASTTGQGDYGYTF
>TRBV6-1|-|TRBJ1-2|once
TGTGCCAGCAGTGGTTCAGGGGCGCAGGGCTTTTATGGCTACACCTTC
CASSGSGAQGFYGYTF
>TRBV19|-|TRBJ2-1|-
TGTGCCAGTACTCCGGACAGCCTAAACAATGAGCAGTTCTTC
CASTPDSLNNEQFF
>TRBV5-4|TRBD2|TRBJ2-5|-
TGTGCCAGCAGCTTGGGTGGGGTAGCGGGGGTCCGAGAGACCCAGTACTTC
CASSLGGVAGVRETQYF
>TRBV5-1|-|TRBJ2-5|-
TGCGCCAGCAGCTTGGAGACCACAAGGGAGGAGACCCAGTACTTC
CASSLETTREETQYF
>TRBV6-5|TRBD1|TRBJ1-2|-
TGTGCCAGCAGGGATCGGGACAGGGCCTTTGGCTACACCTTC
CASRDRDRAFGYTF
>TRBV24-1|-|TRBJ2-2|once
TGTGCCACCCCCGGGTTCCTAGGTGCAGGGGAGCTGTTTTTT
CATPGFLGAGELFF
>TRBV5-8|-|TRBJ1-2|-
TGTGCCAGCAGCCCCGACAGCGACTATGGCTACACCTTC
CASSPDSDYGYTF
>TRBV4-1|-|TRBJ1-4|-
TGCGCCAGCAGCCAAGGCAGGAACAATGAAAAACTGTTTTTT
CASSQGRNNEKLFF
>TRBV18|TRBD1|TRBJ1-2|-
TGTGCCAGCTCACCACCTCGGACAGGGGCGCGGGGCTACACCTTC
CASSPPRTGARGYTF
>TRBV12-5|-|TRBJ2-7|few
TGTGCTAGTGGTTTGCAGGCCTACGAGCAGTACTTC
CASGLQAYEQYF
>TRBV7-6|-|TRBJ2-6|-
TGTGCCAGCAGCCCCGTAGGGGCCGGGGCCAACGTCCTGACTTTC
CASSPVGAGANVLTF
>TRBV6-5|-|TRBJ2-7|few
TGTGCCAGCAGTTACGTTAGCGGCTCCTACGAGCAGTACTTC
CASSYVSGSYEQYF
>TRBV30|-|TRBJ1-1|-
TGTGCCTGGAGTGTTCGGGGGAGCGACGTGGCTTTCTTT
CAWSVRGSDVAFF
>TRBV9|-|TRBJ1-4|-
TGTGCCAGCAGCGTAGCTGTGAAGGACAGTAATGAAAAACTGTTTTTT
CASSVAVKDSNEKLFF
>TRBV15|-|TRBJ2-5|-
TGTGCCACCGGGCGGGACAGCCCCTACCAAGAGACCCAGTACTTC
CATGRDSPYQETQYF
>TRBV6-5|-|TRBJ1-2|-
TGTGCCAGCAGTCCGGCGCGGAGGGGTGGCTACACCTTC
CASSPARRGGYTF
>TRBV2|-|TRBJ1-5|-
TGTGCCAGCAGCCCCCAGAATCAGCCCCAGCATTTT
CASSPQNQPQHF
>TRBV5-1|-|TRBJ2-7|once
TGCGCCAGCAGCTTGTCCCCAGAAAGCTCCTACGAGCAGTACTTC
CASSLSPESSYEQYF
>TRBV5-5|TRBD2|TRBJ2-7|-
TGTGCCAGCAGCCGTAGTGGTAGCGGGGCCTACGAGCAGTACTTC
CASSRSGSGAYEQYF
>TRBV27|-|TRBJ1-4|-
TGTGCCAGCAGTTTAGAGGGTCGGAGTGAAAAACTGTTTTTT
CASSLEGRSEKLFF
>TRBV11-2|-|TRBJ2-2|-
TGTGCCAGCAGCTTAGTTGCAGGGATGGACACCGGGGAGCTGTTTTTT
CASSLVAGMDTGELFF
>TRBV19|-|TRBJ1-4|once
TGTGCCAGTAGTACACAGGTCTTGGAGGAAAAACTGTTTTTT
CASSTQVLEEKLFF
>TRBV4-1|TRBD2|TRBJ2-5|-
TGCGCCAGCAGCCTAAGAGGGACGGGGGGGCTACGAGAGACCCAGTACTTC
CASSLRGTGGLRETQYF
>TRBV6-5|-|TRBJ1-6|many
TGTGCCAGCAGTTACTGGACAAATAATTCACCCCTCCACTTT
CASSYWTNNSPLHF
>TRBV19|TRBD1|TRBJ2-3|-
TGTGCCAGTACCCACCTTTGGACAGGGGGCACAGATACGCAGTATTTT
CASTHLWTGGTDTQYF
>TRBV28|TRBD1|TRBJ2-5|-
TGTGCCAGCAGTTTATCCCCCAGGGACAGGGGGTTGAGAGAGACCCAGTACTTC
CASSLSPRDRGLRETQYF
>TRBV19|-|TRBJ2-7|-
TGTGCCAGTAGTATCCAGGGGTACGAGCAGTACTTC
CASSIQGYEQYF
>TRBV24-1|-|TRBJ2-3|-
TGTGCCACCAGTGATCCAGGGCGCGATACGCAGTATTTT
CATSDPGRDTQYF
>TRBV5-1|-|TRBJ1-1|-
TGCGCCAGCAGATCCCGGGGTAGCACTGAAGCTTTCTTT
CASRSRGSTEAFF
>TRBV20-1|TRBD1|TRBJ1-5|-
TGCAGTGCTCGTGGGACAGGCCCCCAGAATCAGCCCCAGCATTTT
CSARGTGPQNQPQHF
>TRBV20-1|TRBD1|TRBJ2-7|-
TGCAGTGCTAGTGGGGCAGGACAGGGCGTACAGTACGAGCAGTACTTC
CSASGAGQGVQYEQYF
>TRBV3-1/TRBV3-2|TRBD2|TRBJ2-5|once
TGTGCCAGCAGCCAAGGATTAGGCGGGGGGCGGGAGACCCAGTACTTC
CASSQGLGGGRETQYF
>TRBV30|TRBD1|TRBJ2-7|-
TGTGCCTGGTCCGGGACAGGGGGCTTCGAGCAGTACTTC
CAWSGTGGFEQYF
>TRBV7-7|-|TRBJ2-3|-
TGTGCCAGCAGTCAATCGGGGTCGGGTGGCACAGATACGCAGTATTTT
CASSQSGSGGTDTQYF
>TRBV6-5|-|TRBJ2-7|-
TGTGCCAGCAGTTACTCGAGGAGTCCCTACGAGCAGTACTTC
CASSYSRSPYEQYF
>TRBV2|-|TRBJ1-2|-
TGTGCCAGCAGTGAAGCGGAGATTTTCGGCTACACCTTC
CASSEAEIFGYTF
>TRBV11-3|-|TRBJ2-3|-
TGTGCCAGCCGTACGGACGGGTCAGGGACGCAGTATTTT
CASRTDGSGTQYF
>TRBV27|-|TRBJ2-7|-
TGTGCCAGCAGTCCGACAGGGAGGCAGGACTACGAGCAGTACTTC
CASSPTGRQDYEQYF
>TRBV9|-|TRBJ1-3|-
TGTGCCAGCAGCGTAGGCCAGGGGATAGGGTCTGGAAACACCATATATTTT
CASSVGQGIGSGNTIYF
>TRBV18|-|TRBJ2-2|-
TGTGCCAGCTCACCCCGAGATAGCACCGGGGAGCTGTTTTTT
CASSPRDSTGELFF